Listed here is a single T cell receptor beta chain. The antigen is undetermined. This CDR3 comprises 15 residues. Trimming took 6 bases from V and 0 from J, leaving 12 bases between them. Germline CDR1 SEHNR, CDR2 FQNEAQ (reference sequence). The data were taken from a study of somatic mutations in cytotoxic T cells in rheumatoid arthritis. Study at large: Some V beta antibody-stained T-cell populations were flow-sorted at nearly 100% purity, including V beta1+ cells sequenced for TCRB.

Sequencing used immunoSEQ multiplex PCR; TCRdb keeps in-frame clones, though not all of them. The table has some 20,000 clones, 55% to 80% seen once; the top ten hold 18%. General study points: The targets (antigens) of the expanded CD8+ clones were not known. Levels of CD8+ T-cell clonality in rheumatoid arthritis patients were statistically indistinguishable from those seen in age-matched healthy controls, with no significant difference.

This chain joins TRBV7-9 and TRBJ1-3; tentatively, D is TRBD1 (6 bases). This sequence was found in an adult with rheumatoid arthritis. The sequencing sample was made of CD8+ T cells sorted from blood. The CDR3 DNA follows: TGTGCCAGCAGGTTGACAGGCAGCTCTGGAAACACCATATATTTT. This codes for CASRLTGSSGNTIYF.